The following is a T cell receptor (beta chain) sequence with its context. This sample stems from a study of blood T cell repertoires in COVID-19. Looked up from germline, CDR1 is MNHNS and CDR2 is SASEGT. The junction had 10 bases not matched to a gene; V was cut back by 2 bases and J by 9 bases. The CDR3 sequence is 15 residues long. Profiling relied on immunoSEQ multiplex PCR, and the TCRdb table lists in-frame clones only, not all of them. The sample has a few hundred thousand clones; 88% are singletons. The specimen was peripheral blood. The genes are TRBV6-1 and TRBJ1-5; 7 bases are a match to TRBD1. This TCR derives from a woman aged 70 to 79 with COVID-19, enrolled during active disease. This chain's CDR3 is CASSETGTASGPQHF. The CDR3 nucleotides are TGTGCCAGCAGTGAAACGGGGACAGCCTCGGGGCCCCAGCATTTT.